Below are 5 T cell receptor beta chains sequenced from a single sample in a study of T cell responses to AZD1222 COVID-19 vaccine. Assay: immunoSEQ multiplex PCR; the TCRdb copy retains only in-frame clones and omits some. The data contain 110,000 to 150,000 clones, more than 85% of them seen just once; the ten biggest clones take up less than 6.5%. The sample was peripheral blood, taken on day 0 of AZD1222 vaccination. The receptors derive from an adult in good health.

The chain links TRBV12-3 or TRBV12-4 to TRBJ2-2; D possibly corresponds to TRBD1 (5 bases). The CDR3 has 13 amino acids. Deletions cut 3 bases from V and 5 bases from J, with 7 bases between. The CDR3 here is CASSFRGTGELFF. For the CDR3, the DNA is TGTGCCAGCAGTTTTAGGGGAACCGGGGAGCTGTTTTTT.

This clone was seen only once. The chain combines TRBV10-3 with TRBJ2-1; 13 bases match TRBD2. Germline-derived CDR1 and CDR2 are ENHRY and SYGVKD. This CDR3 is built from 16 residues. V shed 4 bases and J 5 bases; nucleotides not matched to a gene: 5. The CDR3 loop is CAISGWTSGSDNEQFF. Written as DNA, the CDR3 is TGTGCCATCAGTGGATGGACTAGCGGGAGTGACAATGAGCAGTTCTTC.

The chain recombines TRBV3-1 (or the pseudogene TRBV3-2) with TRBJ2-1, with 14 bases that match TRBD2. V was clipped by 2 bases and J by 5 bases; unmatched bases: 11. The CDR3 is 19 residues long. From germline, CDR1 is LGHDT and CDR2 YNNKEL (reference sequence). The CDR3 is CASSQYSGTSGSVHNEQFF. In nucleotides, the CDR3 is TGTGCCAGCAGCCAATATTCCGGGACTAGCGGGAGCGTCCACAATGAGCAGTTCTTC.

This chain links TRBV28 with TRBJ1-5, with D possibly TRBD1 on 5 matching bases. Trimming removed 3 bases from V and 1 base from J, with 10 bases in between. The CDR3 contains 15 residues. Germline V lookup: CDR1 MDHEN, CDR2 SYDVKM. CDR3 nucleotides: TGTGCCAGCAGTTTCGTGACAGAGAGCAATCAGCCCCAGCATTTT. As protein: CASSFVTESNQPQHF.

This clone is a singleton in its sample. The J gene is TRBJ1-1, the V gene TRBV28; TRBD1 might be the D (6 bases). Between the trimmed V and J ends, which lost 4 bases and 5 bases, there was a span of 14 bases. This CDR3 comprises 14 residues. The germline V gene encodes CDR1 MDHEN and CDR2 SYDVKM. The CDR3 region is CASSSWGRETEAFF. The CDR3 region has the DNA TGTGCCAGCAGTTCTTGGGGGCGGGAAACTGAAGCTTTCTTT. Looking up the rest from reference TRBV28 and TRBJ1-1 gives the full variable domain: DVKVTQSSRYLVKRTGEKVFLECVQDMDHENMFWYRQDPGLGLRLIYFSYDVKMKEKGDIPEGYSVSREKKERFSLILESASTNQTSMYLCASSSWGRETEAFFGQGTRLTVV.